These 9 T cell receptor beta chains originate from one sample sequenced in a study of cytomegalovirus exposure and HLA in healthy donors. Method: immunoSEQ multiplex PCR; TCRdb's copy keeps in-frame clones and lacks some. The sample lists 90,000 to 150,000 clones, about 83% occurring once. The sequenced sample consisted of PBMCs. The receptors were gathered from a woman in her thirties in good health and CMV-seronegative.

The table lists this clone with many counts. This same CDR3 is encoded by further DNA sequences in the sample. V gene TRBV20-1 combines with J gene TRBJ2-5; D is unclear. Germline-derived CDR1 and CDR2 are DFQATT and SNEGSKA (reference sequence). Between the trimmed V and J ends, which lost 6 bases and 5 bases, there was a span of 10 bases. This CDR3 contains 11 residues. CDR3 sequence: CSAPTRETQYF. The CDR3 nucleotides are TGCAGTGCCCCCACGCGGGAGACCCAGTACTTC.

This sequence joins TRBV9 and TRBJ1-4; D remains unclear. Between the trimmed V and J ends, which lost 0 bases and 0 bases, there was a span of 9 bases. Germline V gene sequence: CDR1 SGDLS, CDR2 YYNGEE. The CDR3 is made up of 16 amino acids. CDR3 sequence: CASSVESEATNEKLFF. Written as DNA, the CDR3 is TGTGCCAGCAGCGTAGAGTCCGAGGCAACTAATGAAAAACTGTTTTTT. The full variable domain, with the rest looked up from reference TRBV9 and TRBJ1-4, is DSGVTQTPKHLITATGQRVTLRCSPRSGDLSVYWYQQSLDQGLQFLIQYYNGEERAKGNILERFSAQQFPDLHSELNLSSLELGDSALYFCASSVESEATNEKLFFGSGTQLSVL.

V gene TRBV7-2 combines with J gene TRBJ2-5; 11 bases are a match to TRBD2. With V trimmed by 0 bases and J by 4 bases, 4 bases remained unmatched. The CDR3 covers 16 residues. Germline loops: CDR1 SGHTA, CDR2 FQGNSA. The CDR3 region is CASSLALAGGGETQYF. The DNA for the CDR3 is TGTGCCAGCAGCTTAGCTCTAGCGGGGGGCGGAGAGACCCAGTACTTC.

In DNA, the CDR3 is TGTGCCAGCAGCCAAGGACAGTTTTTGCTCGGGGAGCTGTTTTTT. It codes for CASSQGQFLLGELFF. The chain has TRBV14 and TRBJ2-2; the D gene is possibly TRBD1 (5 bases). Trimming pared 1 base from V and 7 bases from J, leaving 13 bases between. Per the germline V gene, CDR1 is SGHDN and CDR2 is FVKESK. The CDR3 is made up of 15 amino acids.

The chain carries TRBV7-9 and TRBJ2-3; weak D call: TRBD2 (5 bases). This CDR3 has 16 residues. Trimming shortened V by 5 bases and J by 6 bases, and 21 bases separated the two germline ends. Per germline, CDR1 SEHNR and CDR2 FQNEAQ (reference sequence). The CDR3 bases are TGTGCCAGCAGCCCGCGGGTTAACCAGCTGGGGGATACGCAGTATTTT. This encodes CASSPRVNQLGDTQYF.

This chain links TRBV6-5 with TRBJ2-5, with a weak D call TRBD1 (6 bases). Germline values: CDR1 MNHEY, CDR2 SVGAGI. Trimming removed 2 bases at V and 4 bases at J, with 11 bases between. The CDR3 extends over 14 amino acids. CDR3 protein: CASSYGAGVETQYF. CDR3 coding DNA: TGTGCCAGCAGTTACGGGGCAGGGGTAGAGACCCAGTACTTC.

The CDR3: CAGGEETQYF. As DNA, the CDR3 is TGTGCCGGCGGGGAAGAGACCCAGTACTTC. V is TRBV7-2 and J is TRBJ2-5; tentative D call: TRBD2 (6 bases). Trimming left V 11 bases short and J 3 bases short, with 7 bases between. CDR1 is SGHTA, CDR2 FQGNSA, per germline. The CDR3 is 10 amino acids.

This chain connects TRBV21-1 to TRBJ2-7; the D segment call TRBD1 is taken from the table without a DNA check. TRBV21-1 represents a pseudogene. The CDR3 spans 13 residues. In DNA form, the CDR3 reads TGTGCCAGCAGAACAGGGAAGGGAGTCGAGCAGTACTTC. Its translation is CASRTGKGVEQYF.

The V gene is TRBV7-2, the J gene TRBJ2-5; D ambiguous. CDR1 SGHTA and CDR2 FQGNSA come from the germline V gene. This CDR3 has 16 residues. V was trimmed by 1 base and J by 8 bases, leaving 20 bases between them. The CDR3 region has the DNA TGTGCCAGCAGCTTAGTCCCGAGACTGGTACCCCACACCCAGTACTTC. Amino acid sequence: CASSLVPRLVPHTQYF.